This T cell receptor (beta chain) was captured in a study of T cell responses to AZD1222 COVID-19 vaccine. Findings and caveats of the study: Spike was spanned by vaccine-associated CD4 TCRs, which were dominant at 160-218 and 743-854. Scientists sampled the repertoires only once the peak T cell response had passed.

Only in-frame clones appear in the TCRdb table, and some are missing; sequencing was by immunoSEQ multiplex PCR. This sample yields 150,000 to 200,000 clones, of which 85% to 95% are seen a single time; less than 11% belongs to the top ten. This clone has just one count. As yet, its antigen is unknown. J was trimmed by 3 bases and V by 6 bases; bases with no gene match: 4. The CDR3 length is 13 residues. Specimen: peripheral blood, collected on day 0 of AZD1222 vaccination. The J gene is TRBJ2-5, the V gene TRBV12-3 or TRBV12-4, with 7 positions matching TRBD1. The sequence was obtained from an adult in good health. CDR3: CASRGTVKETQYF. The CDR3, as DNA: TGTGCCAGCAGGGGGACAGTGAAAGAGACCCAGTACTTC.